The source of this T cell receptor (beta chain) is a study of shared clonotypes between healthy human individuals. Study-level information: The cohort had a couple of women and a few men, ages 18 to 49.

The authors ran the assay at deep level. Replicate PCRs for unsorted PBMC used approximately 300 ng DNA (approximately 30,000 T cell genomes). Produced via immunoSEQ multiplex PCR; TCRdb's table is partial and in-frame only. This sample has about 500,000 clones, with approximately 71% found just once. The sample holds a few counts of this clone. The donors were adults (healthy and HIV-negative) with no recent acute infections or vaccinations. The TCR was taken from a woman in her thirties or forties in good health. Some clones in this sample may be carry-over from other donors' samples. What was sequenced was PBMCs.

The CDR3 coding sequence is TGCGCCAGCAGCTTGGTAGGAGATGGCTACACCTTC. Translation: CASSLVGDGYTF. This chain links TRBV5-1 with TRBJ1-2; D not resolved. The CDR3 is 12 amino acids. The V end lost 0 bases, the J end lost 6 bases, and 6 bases lay between the germline ends. In germline, CDR1 is SGHRS, CDR2 YFSETQ.